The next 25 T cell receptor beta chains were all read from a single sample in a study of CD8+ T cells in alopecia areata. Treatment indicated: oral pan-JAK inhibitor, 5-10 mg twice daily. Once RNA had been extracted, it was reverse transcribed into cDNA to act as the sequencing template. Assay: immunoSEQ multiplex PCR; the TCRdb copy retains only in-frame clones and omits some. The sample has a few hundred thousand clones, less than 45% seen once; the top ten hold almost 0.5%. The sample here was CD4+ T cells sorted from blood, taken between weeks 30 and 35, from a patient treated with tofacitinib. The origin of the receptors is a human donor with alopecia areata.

CDR3 DNA: TGTGCCAGCAGTTCCCAGGGGGCGGCTAATGAAAAACTGTTTTTT. Translation gives CASSSQGAANEKLFF. V usage is TRBV27 and J usage is TRBJ1-4, with 8 bases lining up with TRBD1. The junction had 4 bases not matched to a gene; V was cut back by 4 bases and J by 3 bases. The CDR3 length is 15 residues. Germline V gives CDR1 MNHEY, CDR2 SMNVEV (reference sequence).

CDR3: CASSQQRVPNTGELFF. In DNA, the CDR3 is TGTGCCAGCAGTCAACAGAGAGTCCCGAACACCGGGGAGCTGTTTTTT. The rearrangement uses TRBV2 and TRBJ2-2; D unresolved. V lost 5 bases and J 0 bases, leaving 13 bases between the germline ends. Germline assignment: CDR1 SNHLY and CDR2 FYNNEI. The CDR3 has 16 amino acids. Together with reference TRBV2 and TRBJ2-2, the CDR3 gives the full variable domain: EPEVTQTPSHQVTQMGQEVILRCVPISNHLYFYWYRQILGQKVEFLVSFYNNEISEKSEIFDDQFSVERPDGSNFTLKIRSTKLEDSAMYFCASSQQRVPNTGELFFGEGSRLTVL.

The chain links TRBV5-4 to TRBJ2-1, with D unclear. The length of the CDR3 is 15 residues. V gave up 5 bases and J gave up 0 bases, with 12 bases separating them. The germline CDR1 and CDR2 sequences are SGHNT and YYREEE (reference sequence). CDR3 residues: CASRTDRPSYNEQFF. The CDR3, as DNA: TGTGCCAGCAGGACCGACCGGCCCTCCTACAATGAGCAGTTCTTC. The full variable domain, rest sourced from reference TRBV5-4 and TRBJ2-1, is ETGVTQSPTHLIKTRGQQVTLRCSSQSGHNTVSWYQQALGQGPQFIFQYYREEENGRGNFPPRFSGLQFPNYSSELNVNALELDDSALYLCASRTDRPSYNEQFFGPGTRLTVL.

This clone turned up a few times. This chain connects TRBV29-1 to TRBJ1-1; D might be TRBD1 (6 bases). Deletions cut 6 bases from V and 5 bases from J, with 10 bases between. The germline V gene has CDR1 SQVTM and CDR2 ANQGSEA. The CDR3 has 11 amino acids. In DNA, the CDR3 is TGCAGCGTCCGAACAGGGACTGAAGCTTTCTTT. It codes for CSVRTGTEAFF.

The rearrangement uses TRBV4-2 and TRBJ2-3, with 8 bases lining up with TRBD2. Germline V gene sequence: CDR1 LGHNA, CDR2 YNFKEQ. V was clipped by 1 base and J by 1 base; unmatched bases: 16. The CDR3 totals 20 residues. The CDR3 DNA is TGTGCCAGCAGCCAAGCTCCCGGGACTAGGGGTGCCGGCGGCACAGATACGCAGTATTTT. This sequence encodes CASSQAPGTRGAGGTDTQYF.

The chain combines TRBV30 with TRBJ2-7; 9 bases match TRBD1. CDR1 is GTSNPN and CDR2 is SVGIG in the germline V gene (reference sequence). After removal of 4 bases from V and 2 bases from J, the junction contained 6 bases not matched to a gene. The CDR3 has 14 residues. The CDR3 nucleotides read TGTGCCTGGATCGCCCGGACAGGGGCCTACGAGCAGTACTTC. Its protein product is CAWIARTGAYEQYF.

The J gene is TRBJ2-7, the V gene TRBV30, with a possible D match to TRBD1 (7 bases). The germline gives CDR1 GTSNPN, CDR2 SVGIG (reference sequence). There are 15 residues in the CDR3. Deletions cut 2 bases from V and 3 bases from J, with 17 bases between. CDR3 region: CAWSHGGQPVYEQYF. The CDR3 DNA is TGTGCCTGGAGTCACGGGGGACAGCCCGTCTACGAGCAGTACTTC.

Written as DNA, the CDR3 is TGTGCCAGCTCACCAACAAACATGAACACTGAAGCTTTCTTT. This translates into CASSPTNMNTEAFF. V and J are TRBV18 and TRBJ1-1; D not resolved. The CDR3 has 14 residues. V was cut by 2 bases and J by 0 bases, with 7 bases left in between. CDR1 KGHSH and CDR2 LQKENI come from the germline V gene.

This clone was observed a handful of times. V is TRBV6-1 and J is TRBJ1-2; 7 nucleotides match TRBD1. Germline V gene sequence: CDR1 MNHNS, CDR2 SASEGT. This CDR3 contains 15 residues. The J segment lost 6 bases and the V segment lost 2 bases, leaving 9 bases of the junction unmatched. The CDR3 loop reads CASSESNRGRNGYTF. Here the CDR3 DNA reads TGTGCCAGCAGTGAATCGAACAGGGGTAGGAATGGCTACACCTTC.

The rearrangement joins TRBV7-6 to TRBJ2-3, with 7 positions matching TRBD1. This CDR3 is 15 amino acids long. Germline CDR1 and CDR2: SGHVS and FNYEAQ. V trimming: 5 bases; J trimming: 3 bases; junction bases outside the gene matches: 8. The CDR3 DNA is TGTGCCAGCAGCGTAATTAGGGGGCTAACAGATACGCAGTATTTT. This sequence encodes CASSVIRGLTDTQYF.

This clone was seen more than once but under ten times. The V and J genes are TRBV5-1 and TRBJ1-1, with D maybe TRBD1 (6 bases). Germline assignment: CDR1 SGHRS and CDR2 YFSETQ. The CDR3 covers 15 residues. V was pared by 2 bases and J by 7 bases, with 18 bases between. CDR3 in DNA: TGCGCCAGCAGCTTACCACAGGGTAGAGTTGATGAAGCTTTCTTT. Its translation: CASSLPQGRVDEAFF. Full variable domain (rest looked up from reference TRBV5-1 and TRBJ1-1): KAGVTQTPRYLIKTRGQQVTLSCSPISGHRSVSWYQQTPGQGLQFLFEYFSETQRNKGNFPGRFSGRQFSNSRSEMNVSTLELGDSALYLCASSLPQGRVDEAFFGQGTRLTVV.

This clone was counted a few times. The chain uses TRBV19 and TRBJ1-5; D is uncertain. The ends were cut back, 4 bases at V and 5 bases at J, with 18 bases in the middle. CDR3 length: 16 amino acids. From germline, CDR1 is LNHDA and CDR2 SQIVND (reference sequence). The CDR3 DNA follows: TGTGCCAGTAGTACACCCAGCTTACAGAGGGATCAGCCCCAGCATTTT. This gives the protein CASSTPSLQRDQPQHF.

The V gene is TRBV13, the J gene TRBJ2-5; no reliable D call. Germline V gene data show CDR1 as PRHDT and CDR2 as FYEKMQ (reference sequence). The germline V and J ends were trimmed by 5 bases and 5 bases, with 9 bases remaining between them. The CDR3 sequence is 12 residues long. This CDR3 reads CASSSIRETQYF. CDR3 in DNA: TGTGCCAGCAGCAGCATTCGGGAGACCCAGTACTTC.

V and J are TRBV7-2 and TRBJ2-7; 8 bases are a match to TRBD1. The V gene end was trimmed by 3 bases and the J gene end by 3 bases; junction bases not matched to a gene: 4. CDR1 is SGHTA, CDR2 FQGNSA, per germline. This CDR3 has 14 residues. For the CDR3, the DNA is TGTGCCAGCAGCTTGGGCGACAGGGGCTACGAGCAGTACTTC. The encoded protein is CASSLGDRGYEQYF.

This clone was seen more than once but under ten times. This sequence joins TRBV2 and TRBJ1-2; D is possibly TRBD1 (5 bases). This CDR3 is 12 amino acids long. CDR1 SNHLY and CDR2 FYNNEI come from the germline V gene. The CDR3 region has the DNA TGTGCTTTGGGGCAGCAAGACTATGGCTACACCTTC. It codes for CALGQQDYGYTF.

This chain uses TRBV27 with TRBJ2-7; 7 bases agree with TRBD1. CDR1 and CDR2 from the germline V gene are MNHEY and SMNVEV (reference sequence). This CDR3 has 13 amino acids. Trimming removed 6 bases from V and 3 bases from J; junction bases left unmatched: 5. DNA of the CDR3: TGTGCCAGCAGCCGAAGGGGGCTCTACGAGCAGTACTTC. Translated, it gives CASSRRGLYEQYF.

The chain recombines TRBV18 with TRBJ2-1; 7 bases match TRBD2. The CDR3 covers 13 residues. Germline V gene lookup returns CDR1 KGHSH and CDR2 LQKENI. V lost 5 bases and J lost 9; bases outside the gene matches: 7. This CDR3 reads CASSILARGEQFF. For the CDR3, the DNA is TGTGCCAGCTCAATACTAGCGCGAGGTGAGCAGTTCTTC.

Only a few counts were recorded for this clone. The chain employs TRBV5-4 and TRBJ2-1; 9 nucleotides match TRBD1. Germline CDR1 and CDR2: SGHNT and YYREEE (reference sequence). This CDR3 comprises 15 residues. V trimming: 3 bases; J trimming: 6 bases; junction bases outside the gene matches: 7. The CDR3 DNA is TGTGCCAGCAGCTCCCCGGGACAGGGAATCAATGAGCAGTTCTTC. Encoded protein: CASSSPGQGINEQFF.

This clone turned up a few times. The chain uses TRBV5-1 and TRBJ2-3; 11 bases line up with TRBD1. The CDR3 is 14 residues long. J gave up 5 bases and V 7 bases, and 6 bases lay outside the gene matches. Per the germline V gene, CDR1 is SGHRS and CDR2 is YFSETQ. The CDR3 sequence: CASGKGQGEDTQYF. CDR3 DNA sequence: TGCGCCAGCGGGAAGGGACAGGGGGAAGATACGCAGTATTTT.

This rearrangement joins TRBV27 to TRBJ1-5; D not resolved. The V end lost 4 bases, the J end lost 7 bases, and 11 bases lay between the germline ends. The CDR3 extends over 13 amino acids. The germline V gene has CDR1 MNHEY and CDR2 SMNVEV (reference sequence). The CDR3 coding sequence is TGTGCCAGCAGTTCATCCACGGGCCAGCCCCAGCATTTT. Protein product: CASSSSTGQPQHF.

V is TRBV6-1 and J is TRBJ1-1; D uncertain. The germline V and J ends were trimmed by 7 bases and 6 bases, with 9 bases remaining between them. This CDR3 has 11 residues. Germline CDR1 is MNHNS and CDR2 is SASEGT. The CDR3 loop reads CASIRMAEAFF. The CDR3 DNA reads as TGTGCCAGCATAAGGATGGCTGAAGCTTTCTTT.

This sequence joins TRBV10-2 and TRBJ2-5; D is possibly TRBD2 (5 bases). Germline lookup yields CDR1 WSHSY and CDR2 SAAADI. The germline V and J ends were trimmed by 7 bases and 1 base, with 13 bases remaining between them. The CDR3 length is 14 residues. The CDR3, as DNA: TGCGCCAGCAATGTTAGAGGGCCCCAAGAGACCCAGTACTTC. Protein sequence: CASNVRGPQETQYF.

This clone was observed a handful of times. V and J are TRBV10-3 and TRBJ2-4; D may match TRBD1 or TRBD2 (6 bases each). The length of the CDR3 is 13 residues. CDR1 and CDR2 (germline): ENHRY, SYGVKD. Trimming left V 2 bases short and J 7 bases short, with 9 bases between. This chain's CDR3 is CAISEGGGNIQYF. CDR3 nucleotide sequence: TGTGCCATCAGTGAGGGAGGGGGGAACATTCAGTACTTC.

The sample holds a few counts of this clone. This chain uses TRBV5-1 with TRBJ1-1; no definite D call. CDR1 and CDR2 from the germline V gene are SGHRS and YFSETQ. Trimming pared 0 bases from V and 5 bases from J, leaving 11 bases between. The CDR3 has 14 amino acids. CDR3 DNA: TGCGCCAGCAGCTTGGGGTCGGCGGGAACTGAAGCTTTCTTT. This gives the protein CASSLGSAGTEAFF.

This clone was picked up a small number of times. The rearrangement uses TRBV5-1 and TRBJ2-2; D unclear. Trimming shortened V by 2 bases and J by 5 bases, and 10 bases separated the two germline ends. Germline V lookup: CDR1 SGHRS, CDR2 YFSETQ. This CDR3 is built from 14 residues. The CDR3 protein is CASSFIVGTGELFF. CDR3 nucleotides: TGCGCCAGCAGCTTTATCGTGGGAACCGGGGAGCTGTTTTTT.